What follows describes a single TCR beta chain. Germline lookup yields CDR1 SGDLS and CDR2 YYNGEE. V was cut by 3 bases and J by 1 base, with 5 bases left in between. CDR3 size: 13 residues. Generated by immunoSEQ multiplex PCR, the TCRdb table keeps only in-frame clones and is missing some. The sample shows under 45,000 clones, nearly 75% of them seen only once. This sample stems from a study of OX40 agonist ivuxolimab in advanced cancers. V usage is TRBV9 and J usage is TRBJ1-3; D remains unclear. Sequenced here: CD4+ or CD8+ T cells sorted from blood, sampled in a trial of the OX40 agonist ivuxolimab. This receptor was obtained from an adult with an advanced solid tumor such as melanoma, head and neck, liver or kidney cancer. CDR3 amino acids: CASSDWSGNTIYF. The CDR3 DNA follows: TGTGCCAGCAGCGACTGGTCTGGAAACACCATATATTTT.